The source of this TCR beta chain is a study of cytomegalovirus exposure and HLA in healthy donors. The CDR3 sequence is 15 residues long. Trimming pared 1 base from V and 7 bases from J, leaving 16 bases between. Germline CDR1 and CDR2: MDHEN and SYDVKM. A few counts support this clone. Antigen: not known. Study-wide results and caveats: With DRB1 most and HLA-C fewest, TCR association rates differed between HLA loci in a later analysis. The listing of approximately 160 TCR beta chains classed them as cytomegalovirus-associated.

Primers included in the PCR were 60 Vbeta and 13 Jbeta primers. Repertoires were generated with immunoSEQ multiplex PCR, while TCRdb's copy carries only in-frame clones and drops some. The sample lists some 120,000 clones, 65% to 90% occurring once. This clonotype was sampled from a male donor in good health and CMV-seropositive. The chain carries TRBV28 and TRBJ1-1; tentative D call: TRBD1 (5 bases). The sequenced sample consisted of PBMCs. CDR3 DNA: TGTGCCAGCAGTTTATCGGTGGAGACGGGGGGTGAAGCTTTCTTT. It is translated as CASSLSVETGGEAFF.